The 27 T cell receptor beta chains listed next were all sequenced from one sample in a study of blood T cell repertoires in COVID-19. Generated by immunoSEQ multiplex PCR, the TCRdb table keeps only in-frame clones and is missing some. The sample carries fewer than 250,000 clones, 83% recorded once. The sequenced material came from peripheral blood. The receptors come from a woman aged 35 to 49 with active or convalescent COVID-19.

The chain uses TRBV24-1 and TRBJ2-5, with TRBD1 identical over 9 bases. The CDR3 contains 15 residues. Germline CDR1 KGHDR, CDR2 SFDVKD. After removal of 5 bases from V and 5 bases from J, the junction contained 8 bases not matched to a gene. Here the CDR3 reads CATSGGTGNSETQYF. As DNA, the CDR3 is TGTGCCACCAGTGGGGGGACAGGGAATTCGGAGACCCAGTACTTC.

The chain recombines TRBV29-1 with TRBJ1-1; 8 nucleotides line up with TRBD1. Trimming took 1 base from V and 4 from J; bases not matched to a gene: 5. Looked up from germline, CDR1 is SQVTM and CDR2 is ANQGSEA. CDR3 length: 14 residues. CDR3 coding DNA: TGCAGCGTTGAAGGGGACCAGGGGGCCACTGAAGCTTTCTTT. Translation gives CSVEGDQGATEAFF.

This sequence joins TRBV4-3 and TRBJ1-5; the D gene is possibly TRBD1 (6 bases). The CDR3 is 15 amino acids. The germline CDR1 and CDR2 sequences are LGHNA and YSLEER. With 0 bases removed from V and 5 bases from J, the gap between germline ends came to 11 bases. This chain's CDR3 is CASSQDWDNDQPQHF. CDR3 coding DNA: TGCGCCAGCAGCCAAGATTGGGACAACGATCAGCCCCAGCATTTT.

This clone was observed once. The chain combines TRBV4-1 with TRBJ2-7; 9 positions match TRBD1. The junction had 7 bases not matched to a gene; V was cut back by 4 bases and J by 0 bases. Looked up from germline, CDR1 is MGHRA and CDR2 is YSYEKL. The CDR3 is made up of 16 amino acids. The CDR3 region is CASSLSGTGSSYEQYF. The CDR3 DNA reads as TGCGCCAGCAGCCTCTCCGGGACAGGGAGCTCCTACGAGCAGTACTTC.

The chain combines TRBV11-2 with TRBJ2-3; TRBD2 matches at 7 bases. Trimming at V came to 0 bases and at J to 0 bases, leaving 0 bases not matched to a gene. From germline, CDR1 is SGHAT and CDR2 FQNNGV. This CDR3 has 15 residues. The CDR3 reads CASSLERESTDTQYF. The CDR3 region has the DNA TGTGCCAGCAGCTTAGAGCGGGAGAGCACAGATACGCAGTATTTT.

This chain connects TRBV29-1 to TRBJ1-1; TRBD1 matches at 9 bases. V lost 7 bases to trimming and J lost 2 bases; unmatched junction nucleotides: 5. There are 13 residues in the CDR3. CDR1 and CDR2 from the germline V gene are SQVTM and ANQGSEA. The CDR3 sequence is CSASTGGNTEAFF. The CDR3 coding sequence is TGCAGCGCCTCGACAGGGGGAAACACTGAAGCTTTCTTT.

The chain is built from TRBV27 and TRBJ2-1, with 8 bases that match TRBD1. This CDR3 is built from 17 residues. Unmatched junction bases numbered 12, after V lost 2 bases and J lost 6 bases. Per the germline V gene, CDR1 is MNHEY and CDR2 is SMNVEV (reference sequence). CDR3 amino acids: CASSLNSWQGAFNEQFF. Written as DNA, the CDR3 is TGTGCCAGCAGTTTAAATTCGTGGCAGGGGGCTTTCAATGAGCAGTTCTTC.

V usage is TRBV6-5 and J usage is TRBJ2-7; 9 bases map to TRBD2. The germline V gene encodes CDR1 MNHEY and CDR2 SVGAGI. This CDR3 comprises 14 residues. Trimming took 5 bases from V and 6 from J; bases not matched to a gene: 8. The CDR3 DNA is TGTGCCAGCAGTCCGCTTAGCGGGAGCTCCGAGCAGTACTTC. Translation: CASSPLSGSSEQYF.

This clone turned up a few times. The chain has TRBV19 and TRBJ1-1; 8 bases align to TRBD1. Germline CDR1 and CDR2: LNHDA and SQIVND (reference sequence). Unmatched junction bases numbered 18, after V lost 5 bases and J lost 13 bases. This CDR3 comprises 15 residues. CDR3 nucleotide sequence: TGTGCCAGTAGTTATGATGGGCCCGGACAGGGAGTAGTTTTCTTT. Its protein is CASSYDGPGQGVVFF.

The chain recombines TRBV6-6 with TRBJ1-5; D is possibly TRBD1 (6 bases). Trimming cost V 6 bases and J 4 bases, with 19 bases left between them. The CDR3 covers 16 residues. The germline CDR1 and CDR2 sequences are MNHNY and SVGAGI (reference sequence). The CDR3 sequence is CASSNYRDRPNQPQHF. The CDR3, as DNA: TGTGCCAGCAGCAATTACAGGGATCGGCCTAATCAGCCCCAGCATTTT.

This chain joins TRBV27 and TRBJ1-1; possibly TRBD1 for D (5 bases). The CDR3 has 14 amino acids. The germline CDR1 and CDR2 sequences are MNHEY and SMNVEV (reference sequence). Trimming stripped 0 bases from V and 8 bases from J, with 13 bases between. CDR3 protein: CASSLSDRSIEAFF. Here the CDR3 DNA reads TGTGCCAGCAGTTTATCAGACAGATCTATCGAAGCTTTCTTT.

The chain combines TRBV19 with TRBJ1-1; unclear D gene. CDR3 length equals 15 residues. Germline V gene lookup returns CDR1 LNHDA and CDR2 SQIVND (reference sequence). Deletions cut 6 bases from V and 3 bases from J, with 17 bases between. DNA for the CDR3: TGTGCCAGTAGCCTGAGCGGCAGGTGGGACACTGAAGCTTTCTTT. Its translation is CASSLSGRWDTEAFF.

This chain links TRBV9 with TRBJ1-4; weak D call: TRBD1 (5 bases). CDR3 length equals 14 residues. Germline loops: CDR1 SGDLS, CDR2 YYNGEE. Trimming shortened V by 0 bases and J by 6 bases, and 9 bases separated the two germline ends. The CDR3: CASSVGSQDEKLFF. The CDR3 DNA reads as TGTGCCAGCAGCGTAGGGTCACAGGATGAAAAACTGTTTTTT.

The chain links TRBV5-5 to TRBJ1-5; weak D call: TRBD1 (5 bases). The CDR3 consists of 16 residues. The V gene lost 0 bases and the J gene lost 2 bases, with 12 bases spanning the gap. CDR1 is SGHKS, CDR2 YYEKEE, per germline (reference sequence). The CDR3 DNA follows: TGTGCCAGCAGCTTGGTGCCAGGGTCCCGCAATCAGCCCCAGCATTTT. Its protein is CASSLVPGSRNQPQHF.

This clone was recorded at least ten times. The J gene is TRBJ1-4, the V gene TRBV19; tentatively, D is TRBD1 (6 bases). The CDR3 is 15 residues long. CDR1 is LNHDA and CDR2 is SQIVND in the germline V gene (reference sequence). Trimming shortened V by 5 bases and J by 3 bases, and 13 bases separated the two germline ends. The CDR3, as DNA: TGTGCCAGTAGTCTTACAGGGAGGGCTAATGAAAAACTGTTTTTT. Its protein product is CASSLTGRANEKLFF.

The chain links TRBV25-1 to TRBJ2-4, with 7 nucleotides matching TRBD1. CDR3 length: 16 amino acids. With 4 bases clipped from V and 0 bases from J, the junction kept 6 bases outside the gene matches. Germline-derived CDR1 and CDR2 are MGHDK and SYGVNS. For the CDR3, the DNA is TGTGCCAGCAGTGGAGGGACAGATCTAGCCAAAAACATTCAGTACTTC. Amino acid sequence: CASSGGTDLAKNIQYF.

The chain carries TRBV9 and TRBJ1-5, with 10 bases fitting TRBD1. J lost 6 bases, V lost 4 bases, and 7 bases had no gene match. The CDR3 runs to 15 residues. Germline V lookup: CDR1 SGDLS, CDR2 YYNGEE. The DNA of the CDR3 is TGTGCCAGCAGCTCCGGGACAGGGGTCGGTCAGCCCCAGCATTTT. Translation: CASSSGTGVGQPQHF.

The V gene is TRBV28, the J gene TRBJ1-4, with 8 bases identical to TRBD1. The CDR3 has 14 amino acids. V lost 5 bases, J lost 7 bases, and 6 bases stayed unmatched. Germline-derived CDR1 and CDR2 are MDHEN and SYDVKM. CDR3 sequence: CASSRPGQAEKLFF. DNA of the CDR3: TGTGCCAGCAGTCGGCCGGGACAGGCTGAAAAACTGTTTTTT.

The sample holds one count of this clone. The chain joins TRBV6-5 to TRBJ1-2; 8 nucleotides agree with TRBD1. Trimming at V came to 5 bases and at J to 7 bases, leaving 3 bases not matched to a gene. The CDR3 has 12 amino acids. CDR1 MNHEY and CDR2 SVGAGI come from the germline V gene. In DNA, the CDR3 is TGTGCCAGCAGTACAGGGGGATTTGGCTACACCTTC. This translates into CASSTGGFGYTF.

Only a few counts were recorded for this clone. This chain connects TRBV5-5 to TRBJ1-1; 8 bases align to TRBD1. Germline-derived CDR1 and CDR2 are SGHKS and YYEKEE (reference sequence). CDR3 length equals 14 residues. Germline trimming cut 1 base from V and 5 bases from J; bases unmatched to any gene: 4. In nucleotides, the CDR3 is TGTGCCAGCAGCTTGACAGGGGGACTGACTGAAGCTTTCTTT. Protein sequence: CASSLTGGLTEAFF.

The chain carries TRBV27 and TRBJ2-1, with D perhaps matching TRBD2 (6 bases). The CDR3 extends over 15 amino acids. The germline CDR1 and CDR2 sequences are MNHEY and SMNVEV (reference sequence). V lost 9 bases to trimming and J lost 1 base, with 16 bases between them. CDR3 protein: CASRGGGFSYNEQFF. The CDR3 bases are TGTGCCAGTAGGGGAGGAGGGTTTTCCTACAATGAGCAGTTCTTC.

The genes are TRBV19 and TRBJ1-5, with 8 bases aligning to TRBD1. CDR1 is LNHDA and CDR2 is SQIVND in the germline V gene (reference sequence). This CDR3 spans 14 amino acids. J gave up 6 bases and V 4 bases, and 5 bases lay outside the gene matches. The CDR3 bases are TGTGCCAGTAGTAAGACAGGGGCCGGTCAGCCCCAGCATTTT. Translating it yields CASSKTGAGQPQHF.

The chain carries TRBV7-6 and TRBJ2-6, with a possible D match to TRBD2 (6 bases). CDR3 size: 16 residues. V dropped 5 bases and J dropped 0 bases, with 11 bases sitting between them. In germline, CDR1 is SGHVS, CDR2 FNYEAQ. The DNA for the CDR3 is TGTGCCAGCAGCCCGGAGGGGTTCTCTGGGGCCAACGTCCTGACTTTC. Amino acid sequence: CASSPEGFSGANVLTF.

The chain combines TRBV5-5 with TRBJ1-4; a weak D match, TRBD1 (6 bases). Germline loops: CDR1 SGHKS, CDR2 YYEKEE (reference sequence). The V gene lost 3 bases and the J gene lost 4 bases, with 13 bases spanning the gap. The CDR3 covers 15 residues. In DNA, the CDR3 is TGTGCCAGCAGCTGGACCGGGGACAATAATGAAAAACTGTTTTTT. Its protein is CASSWTGDNNEKLFF.

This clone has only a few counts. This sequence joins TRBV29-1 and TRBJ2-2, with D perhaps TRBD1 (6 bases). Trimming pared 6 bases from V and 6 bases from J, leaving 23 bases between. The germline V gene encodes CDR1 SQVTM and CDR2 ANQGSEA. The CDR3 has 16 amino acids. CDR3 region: CSVILLRGNNAGELFF. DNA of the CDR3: TGCAGCGTCATCCTCCTCAGGGGAAATAACGCCGGGGAGCTGTTTTTT.

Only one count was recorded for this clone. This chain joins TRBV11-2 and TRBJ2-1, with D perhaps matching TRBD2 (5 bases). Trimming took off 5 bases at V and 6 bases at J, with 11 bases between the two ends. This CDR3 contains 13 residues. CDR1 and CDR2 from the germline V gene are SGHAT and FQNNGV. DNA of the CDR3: TGTGCCAGCAGCCGTACGGGGAGCAATGAGCAGTTCTTC. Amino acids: CASSRTGSNEQFF. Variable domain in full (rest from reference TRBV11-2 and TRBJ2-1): EAGVAQSPRYKIIEKRQSVAFWCNPISGHATLYWYQQILGQGPKLLIQFQNNGVVDDSQLPKDRFSAERLKGVDSTLKIQPAKLEDSAVYLCASSRTGSNEQFFGPGTRLTVL.

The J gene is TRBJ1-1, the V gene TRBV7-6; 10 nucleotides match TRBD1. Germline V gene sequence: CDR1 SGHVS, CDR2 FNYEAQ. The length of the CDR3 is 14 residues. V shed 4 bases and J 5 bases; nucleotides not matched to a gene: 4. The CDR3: CASSSRQGATEAFF. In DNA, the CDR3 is TGTGCCAGCAGCTCCCGACAGGGGGCGACTGAAGCTTTCTTT.